This T cell receptor beta chain was sequenced for a study of blood T cell repertoires in COVID-19 (dated by TCRdb to 2020 to 2021). Notes on the research overall: Collaborator samples came from the United States, Italy and Spain and covered acute and convalescent phases of COVID-19. The material from the prospective study consisted of cDNA or gDNA derived from T cells, B-cell-depleted T cells, or PBMCs. Subjects who had been exposed to COVID-19, were actively infected with it, or had recovered from it provided the deeply sampled blood TCRbeta repertoires that made up the dataset. The repertoires were made available in a free public database intended to serve as a resource for research on the immune response to SARS-CoV-2. Samples came from the ongoing ImmuneRACE study (first 160 participants) plus 1,254 subjects from 6 global collaborators. The sample metadata nearly always contained a de-identified subject ID, COVID-19 status, age in years and sex. Where HLA class I and class II types were available, the types were taken from metadata supplied by the sample provider, not from assay-based typing.

According to the germline V gene, CDR1 reads SNHLY and CDR2 reads FYNNEI. Taken from cysteine to phenylalanine, the CDR3 has 13 residues. Only the CDR3 DNA is retained, 39 bases long and in frame from the first base. V sheds 8 bases and J sheds 9 bases, leaving 20 bases between their ends. This clone has just a few counts. Its target antigen remains unknown. One base away there is no much larger clone; base qualities are not given. Results the study describes overall, beyond this receptor: The quantity of clinical and demographic metadata differed by source and by participant and was supplied without curation.

Collaborating institutions collected whole blood in K2EDTA tubes following their own protocols. For TCRbeta analysis, collaborators shipped samples as frozen whole blood, isolated PBMCs, or DNA extracted from either of those sample types. The immunoSEQ Assay, a bias-controlled multiplex PCR, was used to amplify TCRbeta CDR3 regions from genomic DNA. From the authors' description of their analysis: Within the assay, amplification of reference gene primers was used to estimate how many nucleated cells each sample contained. To quantify the absolute abundance of each unique TCRbeta CDR3 rearrangement, sequence reads were collapsed and filtered. For each sample, productive Simpson clonality was calculated by taking the square root of Simpson's diversity index across productive rearrangements. TCRdb carries this immuneACCESS record with in-frame sequences only. Its versions omit some clonotypes, under half of them owing to an unresolved V gene in the studies checked, with the rest unexplained. That table supplies the V and J calls and clone size; D and trimming were determined from the DNA. The sample table shows hundreds of thousands of clones, and 80% to 90% are seen once. About 10% of the sample is in the top ten clones.

The chain couples TRBV2 to TRBJ2-7; the D segment could be TRBD2, given 5 matching bases. This clonotype originated in a woman older than 75 with acute or convalescent COVID-19. The sequenced sample was peripheral blood. Here is the DNA: TGTGCCAGCGTGAGGGCGAGTACGGTATCGCAGTACTTC. This translates into CASVRASTVSQYF.